The 32 T cell receptor beta chains below all came from one sample that was sequenced in a study of T cells after yellow fever vaccination. A single record per CDR3 protein comes from TCRdb applying MiXCR to the 5' RACE reads. This sample has roughly 400,000 distinct CDR3 sequences; 18% occur once, and the top ten carry over 15%. Sample: PBMCs, taken before the yellow fever booster vaccination. Every receptor here comes from a man between 18 and 29 years old who received the YFV17D yellow fever vaccine.

The gene calls are TRBV7-2 and TRBJ2-2, with D possibly being TRBD2 (6 bases). The CDR3 is made up of 14 amino acids. Trimming removed 10 bases from V and 2 bases from J, with 14 bases in between. CDR1 and CDR2 (germline): SGHTA, FQGNSA. The CDR3 is CAIATSLNTGELFF. CDR3 DNA: TGTGCCATCGCCACTAGCCTAAACACCGGGGAGCTGTTTTTT.

The gene calls are TRBV12-3 or TRBV12-4 and TRBJ2-7, with D possibly TRBD2 on 6 matching bases. V was pared by 5 bases and J by 5 bases, with 13 bases between. This CDR3 is 13 amino acids long. CDR3 DNA: TGTGCCAGCAGTCCGGGACTCAATCACGAGCAGTACGTC. It yields the protein CASSPGLNHEQYV.

Only a few counts were recorded for this clonotype. This rearrangement joins TRBV4-3 to TRBJ2-2, with D perhaps TRBD1 (6 bases). Germline CDR1 LGHNA, CDR2 YSLEER. Trimming took 5 bases from V and 3 from J, leaving 16 bases between them. This CDR3 is 16 amino acids long. CDR3 residues: CASSVYRESDTGELFF. In DNA, the CDR3 is TGCGCCAGCAGCGTCTACAGGGAATCAGACACCGGGGAGCTGTTTTTT.

This clonotype was seen at least ten times. The J gene is TRBJ2-2, the V gene TRBV5-4, with D maybe TRBD2 (6 bases). The CDR3 length is 15 residues. Germline V gene sequence: CDR1 SGHNT, CDR2 YYREEE (reference sequence). Trimming took off 0 bases at V and 2 bases at J, with 8 bases between the two ends. The CDR3 DNA reads as TGTGCCAGCAGCTTGGGGGGACTTAACACCGGGGAGCTGTTTTTT. Protein sequence: CASSLGGLNTGELFF.

This clonotype has just a few counts. This chain connects TRBV3-1 to TRBJ2-5; a weak D match, TRBD2 (7 bases). Trimming removed 2 bases from V and 7 bases from J, with 14 bases in between. Germline values: CDR1 LGHDT, CDR2 YNNKEL (reference sequence). This CDR3 contains 14 residues. CDR3 nucleotides: TGTGCCAGCAGCCAACCTGGACTAGGGGGGACCCAGTACTTC. Protein product: CASSQPGLGGTQYF.

The chain carries TRBV5-6 and TRBJ1-5, with D perhaps TRBD1 (6 bases). CDR3 length equals 15 residues. Between the trimmed V and J ends, which lost 3 bases and 8 bases, there was a span of 18 bases. Germline-derived CDR1 and CDR2 are SGHDT and YYEEEE. Written as DNA, the CDR3 is TGTGCCAGCAGCTCTCAATTGACAGGTCCGGAGCCCCAGCATTTT. Translated: CASSSQLTGPEPQHF.

This clonotype was recorded a few times. This chain uses TRBV7-2 with TRBJ2-5, with 7 bases matching TRBD2. Germline CDR1 reads SGHTA; CDR2 reads FQGNSA. The CDR3 runs to 14 residues. J lost 9 bases, V lost 5 bases, and 12 bases had no gene match. The DNA of the CDR3 is TGTGCCAGCAGCGAACAGTTTTCTAGCGGACCCCAGTACTTC. Amino acid sequence: CASSEQFSSGPQYF. Full variable domain (rest looked up from reference TRBV7-2 and TRBJ2-5): GAGVSQSPSNKVTEKGKDVELRCDPISGHTALYWYRQSLGQGLEFLIYFQGNSAPDKSGLPSDRFSAERTGGSVSTLTIQRTQQEDSAVYLCASSEQFSSGPQYFGPGTRLLVL.

The CDR3 loop is CASSLGRKYEQYF. CDR3 in DNA: TGTGCCAGCAGTTTGGGGAGGAAATACGAGCAGTACTTC. This chain links TRBV12-3 or TRBV12-4 with TRBJ2-7; TRBD2 is a possible D gene (6 bases). Trimming removed 3 bases from V and 4 bases from J, with 10 bases in between. This CDR3 region has 13 residues.

This clonotype occurred a few times. The rearrangement joins TRBV6-5 to TRBJ1-3, with D uncertain. The CDR3 has 15 amino acids. Trimming took 0 bases from V and 2 from J, leaving 8 bases between them. CDR1 is MNHEY, CDR2 SVGAGI, per germline. CDR3 sequence (DNA): TGTGCCAGCAGTTACTCGACGCAGACTGGAAACACCATATATTTT. Protein sequence: CASSYSTQTGNTIYF.

This clonotype occurred once. The chain joins TRBV7-2 to TRBJ1-6; no definite D call. This CDR3 has 16 residues. V shed 4 bases and J shed 6 bases, with 16 bases lying between them. Germline CDR1 SGHTA, CDR2 FQGNSA. The CDR3, as DNA: TGTGCCAGCAGCTCCTGGTCCTCTCGGGCTAATTCACCCCTCCACTTT. It specifies CASSSWSSRANSPLHF.

The chain links TRBV7-8 to TRBJ1-2; D unclear. The CDR3 is 14 residues long. Germline CDR1 reads SGHVS; CDR2 reads FQNEAQ. The V and J ends lost 4 bases and 3 bases respectively, with 12 bases between them. The CDR3 DNA follows: TGTGCCAGCAGCTGGATGGTGGAGGACTATGGCTACACCTTC. It encodes CASSWMVEDYGYTF.

A single count supports this clonotype. The rearrangement uses TRBV7-8 and TRBJ2-1, with D perhaps TRBD2 (6 bases). Germline CDR1 and CDR2: SGHVS and FQNEAQ. V shed 2 bases and J shed 0 bases, with 14 bases lying between them. This CDR3 spans 17 amino acids. As DNA, the CDR3 is TGTGCCAGCAGCTTAAGGGCTAGCGAAAGCTCCTACAATGAGCAGTTCTTC. Translation gives CASSLRASESSYNEQFF.

The chain is built from TRBV7-2 and TRBJ2-5; the match to TRBD2 covers 8 bases. CDR1 and CDR2 from the germline V gene are SGHTA and FQGNSA. The CDR3 runs to 14 residues. V dropped 1 base and J dropped 4; count of bases not matched to a gene: 2. The CDR3 DNA sequence: TGTGCCAGCAGCTTAGTTACTAGCGGAGAGACCCAGTACTTC. Encoded protein: CASSLVTSGETQYF. Based on the CDR3 plus reference TRBV7-2 and TRBJ2-5, the full variable domain is GAGVSQSPSNKVTEKGKDVELRCDPISGHTALYWYRQSLGQGLEFLIYFQGNSAPDKSGLPSDRFSAERTGGSVSTLTIQRTQQEDSAVYLCASSLVTSGETQYFGPGTRLLVL.

This clonotype came up many times. The rearrangement joins TRBV5-6 to TRBJ2-3, with D possibly matching TRBD2 (6 bases). Trimming took 0 bases from V and 6 from J, leaving 14 bases between them. Germline lookup yields CDR1 SGHDT and CDR2 YYEEEE. The CDR3 length is 15 residues. The CDR3 coding sequence is TGTGCCAGCAGCTTGGGGTCAGGGAGGTGGGATACGCAGTATTTT. This codes for CASSLGSGRWDTQYF.

Only a few counts were recorded for this clonotype. V usage is TRBV5-1 and J usage is TRBJ2-4; the D gene is possibly TRBD2 (6 bases). Trimming left V 0 bases short and J 3 bases short, with 7 bases between. This CDR3 region has 14 residues. Germline-derived CDR1 and CDR2 are SGHRS and YFSETQ. The CDR3 region is CASSLAGVKNIQYF. The CDR3 nucleotides read TGCGCCAGCAGCTTGGCGGGGGTCAAAAACATTCAGTACTTC.

This rearrangement joins TRBV20-1 to TRBJ2-3; D not certain. CDR1 is DFQATT, CDR2 SNEGSKA, per germline (reference sequence). CDR3 length equals 12 residues. Trimming took off 3 bases at V and 8 bases at J, with 12 bases between the two ends. DNA for the CDR3: TGCAGTGCTAGGGCCGAGGCGCGTACGCAGTATTTT. Translated: CSARAEARTQYF.

The chain joins TRBV18 to TRBJ1-2; TRBD1 matches 9 bases. CDR3 length equals 17 residues. The trim removed 2 bases at V and 0 bases at J, leaving 7 bases unmatched. The germline gives CDR1 KGHSH, CDR2 LQKENI. In DNA, the CDR3 is TGTGCCAGCTCACCAATGGGACAGGGTCGTTCTAACTATGGCTACACCTTC. Translating gives CASSPMGQGRSNYGYTF.

The chain joins TRBV20-1 to TRBJ2-7, with D tentatively TRBD1 or TRBD2 (7 bases each). V lost 5 bases and J 6 bases, leaving 20 bases between the germline ends. The V gene's germline CDR1 is DFQATT and CDR2 SNEGSKA (reference sequence). There are 14 residues in the CDR3. The CDR3 bases are TGCAGTGCTGCGGGGGACAGTGGGTTACGCGAGCAGTACGTC. This encodes CSAAGDSGLREQYV.

This rearrangement joins TRBV6-1 to TRBJ1-1; D may be TRBD1 (5 bases). V was shortened by 6 bases and J by 4 bases, with 15 bases between the two germline ends. The CDR3 covers 14 residues. CDR1 is MNHNS and CDR2 is SASEGT in the germline V gene. The CDR3 is CASRVRHGGTEAFF. The CDR3 nucleotides read TGTGCCAGCAGAGTTCGACATGGGGGCACTGAAGCTTTCTTT.

This sequence joins TRBV12-3 or TRBV12-4 and TRBJ2-1, with D tentatively TRBD2 (7 bases). The CDR3 covers 15 residues. Deletions cut 1 base from V and 9 bases from J, with 16 bases between. The DNA of the CDR3 is TGTGCCAGCAGTTTAGTTAGTGGGGGGGCCGTTGAGCAGTTCTTC. This codes for CASSLVSGGAVEQFF.

V and J are TRBV20-1 and TRBJ1-2; D call uncertain. V lost 6 bases and J 6 bases, leaving 14 bases between the germline ends. Germline V gives CDR1 DFQATT, CDR2 SNEGSKA (reference sequence). The CDR3 length is 12 residues. Here the CDR3 reads CSALPGTHGYTF. The CDR3 DNA reads TGCAGTGCCCTACCGGGCACCCATGGCTACACCTTC.

The chain carries TRBV7-2 and TRBJ2-5; D is ambiguous. Deletions cut 1 base from V and 5 bases from J, with 17 bases between. This CDR3 region has 16 residues. CDR1 is SGHTA and CDR2 is FQGNSA in the germline V gene. The CDR3 coding sequence is TGTGCCAGCAGCTTAGGGATTCAGGTTGAGTGGGAGACCCAGTACTTC. It codes for CASSLGIQVEWETQYF.

This clonotype has only a few counts. The chain couples TRBV4-1 to TRBJ2-1; 8 nucleotides align to TRBD2. The germline V gene encodes CDR1 MGHRA and CDR2 YSYEKL. Losses at the gene ends were 3 bases for V and 8 bases for J; bases not matched to a gene: 9. The CDR3 sequence is 15 residues long. The CDR3 protein is CASSHRSGVIDEQFF. The CDR3 DNA reads TGCGCCAGCAGCCACCGTAGCGGGGTTATCGATGAGCAGTTCTTC.

This chain links TRBV18 with TRBJ2-7, with D unclear. V was pared by 0 bases and J by 3 bases, with 6 bases between. The CDR3 has 13 residues. Per the germline V gene, CDR1 is KGHSH and CDR2 is LQKENI. In DNA, the CDR3 is TGTGCCAGCTCACCACCGAGCTTCTACGAGCAGTACTTC. Translated: CASSPPSFYEQYF.

The V gene is TRBV7-3, the J gene TRBJ2-5; D gene ambiguous. The CDR3 loop spans 13 amino acids. V lost 1 base, J lost 0 bases, and 3 bases lay in between. The germline V gene has CDR1 SGHTA and CDR2 FQGTGA. This CDR3 reads CASSLINQETQYF. In nucleotides, the CDR3 is TGTGCCAGCAGCTTAATCAACCAAGAGACCCAGTACTTC.

This clonotype was seen only a few times. The rearrangement links TRBV6-6 to TRBJ1-2; D is unresolved. In germline, CDR1 is MNHNY, CDR2 SVGAGI (reference sequence). The V end was cut by 7 bases, the J end by 6 bases, with 9 bases between. The CDR3 sequence is 11 residues long. The CDR3, as DNA: TGTGCCAGCAAGGCACGGGATGGCTACACCTTC. Amino acids: CASKARDGYTF.

This clonotype was found a few times. The V gene is TRBV5-1, the J gene TRBJ2-1; D gene ambiguous. Deletions cut 1 base from V and 6 bases from J, with 11 bases between. CDR1 SGHRS and CDR2 YFSETQ come from the germline V gene. The CDR3 has 14 residues. As DNA, the CDR3 is TGCGCCAGCAGCTTGTTACCTAACCCCAATGAGCAGTTCTTC. Amino acids: CASSLLPNPNEQFF.

This clonotype was recorded only once. V gene TRBV11-2 combines with J gene TRBJ1-6, with D maybe TRBD1 (5 bases). Germline CDR1 and CDR2: SGHAT and FQNNGV. The V end was cut by 5 bases, the J end by 16 bases, with 18 bases between. The CDR3 covers 13 residues. CDR3 nucleotides: TGTGCCAGCAGCCCGCTCCGTCAAAGGGGACTCCACTTT. As protein: CASSPLRQRGLHF. Combining the CDR3 with reference TRBV11-2 and TRBJ1-6 gives the whole variable domain EAGVAQSPRYKIIEKRQSVAFWCNPISGHATLYWYQQILGQGPKLLIQFQNNGVVDDSQLPKDRFSAERLKGVDSTLKIQPAKLEDSAVYLCASSPLRQRGLHFGNGTRLTVT.

This clonotype was recorded many times. This rearrangement joins TRBV4-3 to TRBJ2-2; D is possibly TRBD1 (5 bases). Germline V gene sequence: CDR1 LGHNA, CDR2 YSLEER. Trimming removed 0 bases from V and 0 bases from J, with 8 bases in between. The CDR3 contains 16 residues. The DNA of the CDR3 is TGCGCCAGCAGCCAAGATCAGGGATCGAACACCGGGGAGCTGTTTTTT. Translated, it gives CASSQDQGSNTGELFF.

This clonotype occurred a few times. This chain connects TRBV24-1 to TRBJ2-2; TRBD1 is a possible D gene (6 bases). This CDR3 comprises 16 residues. Germline CDR1 KGHDR, CDR2 SFDVKD. V lost 4 bases to trimming and J lost 1 base, with 12 bases between them. CDR3 sequence (DNA): TGTGCCACCAGTGAGTCTGGGACAATGAACACCGGGGAGCTGTTTTTT. This sequence encodes CATSESGTMNTGELFF.

This clonotype came up many times. The gene calls are TRBV20-1 and TRBJ1-5; no clear D. V shed 3 bases and J shed 4 bases, with 7 bases lying between them. Germline V lookup: CDR1 DFQATT, CDR2 SNEGSKA (reference sequence). The CDR3 is 12 amino acids. CDR3 nucleotide sequence: TGCAGTGCTAGCTCCGGGAATCAGCCCCAGCATTTT. Its protein product is CSASSGNQPQHF.

J is TRBJ2-7 and V is TRBV11-2, with D perhaps TRBD1 or TRBD2 (5 bases each). Trimming removed 7 bases at V and 5 bases at J, with 12 bases between. The germline gives CDR1 SGHAT, CDR2 FQNNGV. The CDR3 runs 12 residues. The CDR3 protein is CASTQGPHEQYF. The CDR3 nucleotides are TGTGCCAGCACCCAGGGACCCCACGAGCAGTACTTC.